This section outlines one T cell receptor beta chain sequence together with its context. The CDR3 is 14 residues long. Per germline, CDR1 SEHNR and CDR2 FQNEAQ (reference sequence). Trimming cost V 5 bases and J 3 bases, with 13 bases left between them. The data belong to a study of T cell changes during pregnancy in multiple sclerosis. Profiled with immunoSEQ multiplex PCR; TCRdb holds only in-frame clones, not every one. The sample yields 36,000 or so clones, about 89% seen once. The rearrangement uses TRBV7-9 and TRBJ1-1; D possibly corresponds to TRBD1 (6 bases). The source of this sequence is a female donor with multiple sclerosis, enrolled in a pregnancy study. The starting material was CD8+ T cells from peripheral blood mononuclear cells, obtained in the third trimester of pregnancy. In DNA, the CDR3 is TGTGCCAGCAGCATACTCCACAGGGACACTGAAGCTTTCTTT. This encodes CASSILHRDTEAFF.